The 17 T cell receptor beta chains below come from one sample, sequenced in a study of molecular identifiers for immune sequencing clone quantification. TCRdb used MiXCR to reprocess the PCR reads, holding one entry per CDR3 protein. Among about 640,000 distinct CDR3 sequences, 15% to 20% were seen once, and the ten largest hold 0.75% to 0.95%. The source material was naive CD8+ T cells from blood, with Jurkat cell RNA spiked in. The subset is: FACS-sorted CD8+CD4-CCR7+CD45RA+ naive T cells. The origin of the receptors is a human donor in good health. Some libraries in this study had Jurkat cell RNA spiked in.

In the case of this clonotype: This may stem from a read error, because a much larger clone lies one nucleotide away. V gene TRBV7-3 combines with J gene TRBJ2-3; tentative D call: TRBD2 (5 bases). The V gene's germline CDR1 is SGHTA and CDR2 FQGTGA. The CDR3 length is 14 residues. The DNA for the CDR3 is TGTGCCAGCAGCTTAACGGACTTTAAGGATACGCGGTATTTT. This sequence encodes CASSLTDFKDTRYF. Full variable domain (remainder filled in from reference TRBV7-3 and TRBJ2-3): GAGVSQTPSNKVTEKGKYVELRCDPISGHTALYWYRQSLGQGPEFLIYFQGTGAADDSGLPNDRFFAVRPEGSVSTLKIQRTERGDSAVYLCASSLTDFKDTRYFGPGTRLTVL.

This clonotype was detected a few times. This may be a read error, as it is one base from a much larger clone. The CDR3 loop reads CASSLEAIYGYTF. The DNA for the CDR3 is TGTGCCAGCAGTCTGGAGGCGATCTATGGCTACACCTTC. V gene TRBV2 combines with J gene TRBJ1-2; D uncertain. Germline V lookup: CDR1 SNHLY, CDR2 FYNNEI. CDR3 length: 13 amino acids. V lost 5 bases to trimming and J lost 4 bases, with 11 bases between them.

Many counts were recorded for this clonotype. V is TRBV5-1 and J is TRBJ2-1; D is possibly TRBD2 (6 bases). The CDR3 is 15 amino acids. Germline assignment: CDR1 SGHRS and CDR2 YFSETQ. Between the trimmed V and J ends, which lost 3 bases and 3 bases, there was a span of 13 bases. CDR3 loop: CASSWGGNDYNEQFF. Here the CDR3 DNA reads TGCGCCAGCAGCTGGGGCGGGAACGACTACAATGAGCAGTTCTTC.

There are many counts of this clonotype. The chain uses TRBV4-1 and TRBJ1-5, with D maybe TRBD1 (5 bases). CDR3 length: 15 amino acids. With 0 bases removed from V and 4 bases from J, the gap between germline ends came to 10 bases. The germline V gene encodes CDR1 MGHRA and CDR2 YSYEKL. The CDR3 region is CASSQDRTTNQPQHF. As DNA, the CDR3 is TGCGCCAGCAGCCAAGATCGGACAACAAATCAGCCCCAGCATTTT.

This clonotype has ten or more counts. The CDR3 is CATAPGTLSTDTQYF. In DNA, the CDR3 is TGTGCCACCGCCCCAGGCACCCTAAGCACAGATACGCAGTATTTT. The rearrangement uses TRBV15 and TRBJ2-3; no firm D call. In germline, CDR1 is LNHNV, CDR2 YYDKDF (reference sequence). The V end lost 8 bases, the J end lost 0 bases, and 15 bases lay between the germline ends. CDR3 size: 15 residues.

This clonotype was picked up many times. The chain joins TRBV3-1 to TRBJ1-5, with D maybe TRBD1 (5 bases). Germline CDR1 reads LGHDT; CDR2 reads YNNKEL (reference sequence). CDR3 size: 17 residues. Trimming took 1 base from V and 2 from J, leaving 15 bases between them. The CDR3 DNA reads TGTGCCAGCAGCCAAGGAGGAGTCCAGGGAGGCAATCAGCCCCAGCATTTT. Its translation: CASSQGGVQGGNQPQHF.

In this sample, this clonotype turned up many times. This CDR3 reads CASSPGLAGGPFHEQFF. The CDR3 DNA reads TGTGCCAGCAGTCCGGGACTAGCGGGAGGGCCGTTCCATGAGCAGTTCTTC. This chain uses TRBV28 with TRBJ2-1; 16 nucleotides align to TRBD2. Germline CDR1 MDHEN, CDR2 SYDVKM. The V segment lost 5 bases and the J segment 8 bases; nucleotides outside the gene matches: 9. This CDR3 contains 17 residues.

This chain links TRBV7-9 with TRBJ2-1, with 8 nucleotides matching TRBD1. V was clipped by 0 bases and J by 7 bases; unmatched bases: 5. Germline assignment: CDR1 SEHNR and CDR2 FQNEAQ (reference sequence). There are 15 residues in the CDR3. CDR3 protein: CASSLAQGALNEQFF. CDR3 coding DNA: TGTGCCAGCAGCTTAGCGCAGGGGGCGTTGAATGAGCAGTTCTTC.

This clonotype has at least ten counts. The genes are TRBV7-9 and TRBJ2-6; D unresolved. Germline V gives CDR1 SEHNR, CDR2 FQNEAQ (reference sequence). The V gene lost 5 bases and the J gene lost 0 bases, with 8 bases spanning the gap. The CDR3 covers 15 residues. As DNA, the CDR3 is TGTGCCAGCAGCCCATTAAGCTCTGGGGCCAACGTCCTGACTTTC. Translating it yields CASSPLSSGANVLTF.

In this sample, this clonotype turned up many times. The rearrangement uses TRBV9 and TRBJ2-7, with a possible D match to TRBD1 (6 bases). This CDR3 is 13 amino acids long. The germline V and J ends were trimmed by 4 bases and 3 bases, with 11 bases remaining between them. Germline loops: CDR1 SGDLS, CDR2 YYNGEE. The CDR3 sequence is CASSPTGDYEQYF. CDR3 nucleotides: TGTGCCAGCAGCCCGACAGGAGACTACGAGCAGTACTTC.

This clonotype has ten or more counts. This rearrangement joins TRBV6-5 to TRBJ2-2, with D hard to call. The CDR3 has 13 amino acids. Trimming left V 0 bases short and J 6 bases short, with 5 bases between. Germline V gives CDR1 MNHEY, CDR2 SVGAGI. Written as DNA, the CDR3 is TGTGCCAGCAGTTACTCGAGCCCCGGGGAGCTGTTTTTT. This sequence encodes CASSYSSPGELFF.

Points on this clonotype: This may be a read error, as it is one base from a much larger clone. It is likely a read error, because the conserved phenylalanine at the end of the CDR3 is missing. The chain links TRBV27 to TRBJ2-7; 13 positions agree with TRBD2. The V segment lost 3 bases and the J segment 5 bases; nucleotides outside the gene matches: 1. Per the germline V gene, CDR1 is MNHEY and CDR2 is SMNVEV (reference sequence). The CDR3 extends over 14 amino acids. This CDR3 is CASSFGLAGDEQYL. The CDR3 nucleotides read TGTGCCAGCAGTTTCGGACTAGCGGGAGACGAGCAGTACCTC.

V is TRBV24-1 and J is TRBJ2-4; D call uncertain. V lost 4 bases and J 4 bases, leaving 13 bases between the germline ends. The CDR3 sequence is 15 residues long. Germline CDR1 is KGHDR and CDR2 is SFDVKD. Written as DNA, the CDR3 is TGTGCCACCAGTGACTCGGACGGAGAAAAAAACATTCAGTACTTC. Its protein product is CATSDSDGEKNIQYF.

This clonotype came up many times. The chain uses TRBV6-2 or TRBV6-3 and TRBJ2-7, with no clear D. The CDR3 has 14 residues. V shed 6 bases and J shed 4 bases, with 16 bases lying between them. CDR1 and CDR2 from the germline V gene are MNHEY and SVGEGT. This CDR3 is CASRTIGPRYEQYF. The CDR3 DNA reads TGTGCCAGCAGAACGATCGGTCCCAGATACGAGCAGTACTTC.

Points on this clonotype: The junction does not match germline at one end; this may be a read error. The chain combines TRBV14 with TRBJ1-2; a possible D gene is TRBD1 (5 bases). CDR3 length equals 14 residues. Looked up from germline, CDR1 is SGHDN and CDR2 is FVKESK. The CDR3 protein is CASSRGTGLGGYTF. CDR3 DNA: TGCGCCAGCAGCCGCGGGACGGGTCTTGGAGGCTACACCTTC. The whole variable domain, filled in from reference TRBV14 and TRBJ1-2, reads EAGVTQFPSHSVIEKGQTVTLRCDPISGHDNLYWYRRVMGKEIKFLLHFVKESKQDESGMPNNRFLAERTGGTYSTLKVQPAELEDSGVYFCASSRGTGLGGYTFGSGTRLTVV.

At least ten counts were recorded for this clonotype. The chain recombines TRBV6-4 with TRBJ2-1; D is unresolved. In germline, CDR1 is MRHNA, CDR2 SNTAGT. V dropped 0 bases and J dropped 1 base, with 7 bases sitting between them. The CDR3 totals 15 residues. As DNA, the CDR3 is TGTGCCAGCAGTGACTCTGGAGATTCCTACAATGAGCAGTTCTTC. Translation gives CASSDSGDSYNEQFF.

This clonotype appeared a few times. The chain couples TRBV11-2 to TRBJ2-7, with 10 bases identical to TRBD1. CDR3 length: 15 residues. The germline V gene encodes CDR1 SGHAT and CDR2 FQNNGV. The J segment lost 7 bases and the V segment lost 1 base, leaving 7 bases of the junction unmatched. The CDR3 here is CASSLGGTGVWEQYF. The CDR3 DNA sequence: TGTGCCAGCAGCTTAGGCGGGACAGGGGTTTGGGAGCAGTACTTC.